This is a list of T cell receptor beta chains from one sample in a study of cytomegalovirus exposure and HLA in healthy donors. The table came from immunoSEQ multiplex PCR; TCRdb's copy has only in-frame clones and leaves some out. The sample carries fewer than 65,000 clones, 89% recorded once. The sample taken for sequencing was PBMCs. These receptors were obtained from a woman aged 18-29 years in good health and CMV-seronegative. The CDR3 runs from the conserved cysteine through the conserved F or W. A D gene is named only where the DNA matches it firmly. The size field is filled for only some rows; it gives once, few, many or a size class.

size,length,V,J,D,CDR3,DNA
NA,17,TRBV19,TRBJ2-2,TRBD2,CASSTANLAGGPRELFF,TGTGCCAGTAGTACAGCCAATCTAGCGGGAGGGCCCCGGGAGCTGTTTTTT
NA,14,TRBV18,TRBJ1-5,NA,CASSPIQQDQPQHF,TGTGCCAGCTCACCAATACAGCAAGATCAGCCCCAGCATTTT
NA,14,TRBV29-1,TRBJ1-1,TRBD1,CSARRQGRNTEAFF,TGCAGCGCGAGGAGACAGGGAAGGAACACTGAAGCTTTCTTT
once,17,TRBV14,TRBJ1-1,NA,CASSQVNRAPMNTEAFF,TGTGCCAGCAGCCAAGTCAACAGGGCCCCAATGAACACTGAAGCTTTCTTT
NA,11,TRBV6-1,TRBJ2-7,NA,CASQHSYEQYF,TGTGCCAGCCAACACAGCTACGAGCAGTACTTC
NA,17,TRBV5-4,TRBJ2-7,TRBD2,CASSLDGLAGGLREQYF,TGTGCCAGCAGCTTGGACGGACTAGCGGGAGGGCTCCGGGAGCAGTACTTC
NA,16,TRBV6-5,TRBJ1-2,TRBD1,CASSYNNQGQGAGYTF,TGTGCCAGCAGTTATAATAATCAAGGACAGGGAGCCGGCTACACCTTC
NA,13,TRBV18,TRBJ2-1,TRBD1,CASSPGQYNEQFF,TGTGCCAGCTCACCGGGACAGTACAATGAGCAGTTCTTC
NA,16,TRBV23-1,TRBJ2-2,NA,CASSQSLGLNTGELFF,TGCGCCAGCAGTCAATCACTAGGGTTGAACACCGGGGAGCTGTTTTTT
NA,15,TRBV6-4,TRBJ2-1,TRBD1,CASSDRQGTYNEQFF,TGTGCCAGCAGTGACCGACAGGGAACCTACAATGAGCAGTTCTTC
NA,14,TRBV7-3,TRBJ2-5,TRBD1,CASSQQGTGQAQYF,TGTGCCAGCAGCCAACAAGGGACAGGCCAGGCCCAGTACTTC
NA,13,TRBV27,TRBJ1-3,TRBD1,CASMTGGGNTIYF,TGTGCCAGCATGACAGGGGGTGGAAACACCATATATTTT
NA,12,TRBV5-4,TRBJ2-7,NA,CASSFHGYEQYF,TGTGCCAGCAGCTTTCACGGCTACGAGCAGTACTTC
NA,15,TRBV19,TRBJ1-5,TRBD1,CASSTGTGPGQPQHF,TGTGCCAGTAGTACGGGGACAGGCCCCGGTCAGCCCCAGCATTTT
NA,14,TRBV7-2,TRBJ2-5,TRBD2,CASSLGGVQETQYF,TGTGCCAGCAGCCTTGGGGGGGTTCAAGAGACCCAGTACTTC
NA,15,TRBV7-6,TRBJ1-4,TRBD1,CASSLGQGAEEKLFF,TGTGCCAGCAGCCTTGGACAGGGGGCAGAGGAAAAACTGTTTTTT
NA,17,TRBV28,TRBJ2-2,TRBD2,CASSFWGLAGGPGELFF,TGTGCCAGCAGTTTCTGGGGACTAGCGGGAGGGCCCGGGGAGCTGTTTTTT
NA,15,TRBV28,TRBJ2-1,TRBD1,CASSLTWTGGNEQFF,TGTGCCAGCAGTCTTACGTGGACAGGGGGCAATGAGCAGTTCTTC
NA,15,TRBV5-6,TRBJ2-1,TRBD2,CASSFGGGAGNEQFF,TGTGCCAGCAGCTTTGGCGGGGGGGCAGGTAATGAGCAGTTCTTC
NA,11,TRBV29-1,TRBJ2-7,NA,CSATGDYEQYF,TGCAGCGCTACAGGAGACTACGAGCAGTACTTC
few,13,TRBV5-1,TRBJ1-1,NA,CASSFPEGTEAFF,TGCGCCAGCAGCTTTCCGGAGGGAACTGAAGCTTTCTTT
once,13,TRBV6-5,TRBJ1-1,NA,CASSRRENTEAFF,TGTGCCAGCAGCCGCAGGGAGAACACTGAAGCTTTCTTT
NA,15,TRBV18,TRBJ2-7,TRBD2,CASSPTSGGAREQYF,TGTGCCAGCTCACCTACTAGCGGGGGGGCGCGGGAGCAGTACTTC
once,12,TRBV2,TRBJ2-3,NA,CASRGLADTQYF,TGTGCCAGCAGGGGACTTGCAGATACGCAGTATTTT
few,18,TRBV19,TRBJ2-1,TRBD2,CASSITWRLAEPYNEQFF,TGTGCCAGTAGTATAACTTGGCGGCTAGCGGAGCCTTACAATGAGCAGTTCTTC
NA,14,TRBV7-9,TRBJ2-1,NA,CASSLDGSFNEQFF,TGTGCCAGCAGCTTAGATGGCTCCTTCAATGAGCAGTTCTTC
NA,15,TRBV7-9,TRBJ2-5,TRBD2,CASSFSSGVVETQYF,TGTGCCAGCAGCTTCAGTAGCGGGGTCGTAGAGACCCAGTACTTC
NA,12,TRBV18,TRBJ2-7,NA,CASSNRAYEQYF,TGTGCCAGCTCGAACAGAGCCTACGAGCAGTACTTC
NA,17,TRBV7-3,TRBJ2-5,TRBD2,CASSQTGLAGSAGTQYF,TGTGCCAGCAGCCAAACGGGACTAGCGGGGTCTGCAGGGACCCAGTACTTC
once,14,TRBV6-1,TRBJ1-1,NA,CASSEANRRDEAFF,TGTGCCAGCAGTGAAGCAAACAGGCGGGATGAAGCTTTCTTT
NA,13,TRBV10-3,TRBJ1-2,NA,CAITPDLTGGYTF,TGTGCCATCACCCCGGACCTCACGGGGGGCTACACCTTC
NA,16,TRBV4-1,TRBJ1-2,TRBD1,CASSRGGQGFTYGYTF,TGCGCCAGCAGCCGGGGAGGACAGGGATTCACCTATGGCTACACCTTC
NA,13,TRBV6-1,TRBJ1-1,NA,CASSGGRNTEAFF,TGTGCCAGCAGTGGAGGGAGGAACACTGAAGCTTTCTTT
NA,11,TRBV28,TRBJ2-1,NA,CASSFRGEQFF,TGTGCCAGCAGTTTCAGAGGAGAGCAGTTCTTC
NA,13,TRBV6-5,TRBJ2-1,TRBD2,CAVGTSGSNEQFF,TGTGCCGTTGGGACTAGCGGGAGTAATGAGCAGTTCTTC
NA,16,TRBV7-9,TRBJ2-3,TRBD1,CASLPWTSRENRGQYF,TGTGCCAGCCTCCCCTGGACGAGTAGAGAAAACAGGGGGCAGTATTTT
NA,15,TRBV28,TRBJ1-5,NA,CASSFISSSNQPQHF,TGTGCCAGCAGTTTTATCTCTTCTAGCAATCAGCCCCAGCATTTT
NA,16,TRBV13,TRBJ2-7,NA,CASSLGSASASYEQYF,TGTGCCAGCAGCTTAGGCTCGGCTAGCGCCTCCTACGAGCAGTACTTC
NA,14,TRBV19,TRBJ2-7,TRBD1,CASSLLGTAYEQYF,TGTGCCAGTAGCCTCCTTGGGACAGCCTACGAGCAGTACTTC
NA,12,TRBV11-2,TRBJ2-1,NA,CASSSAYNEQFF,TGTGCCAGCAGCTCGGCCTACAATGAGCAGTTCTTC
NA,12,TRBV7-2,TRBJ1-2,NA,CASSRLRVGYTF,TGTGCCAGCAGCCGTCTCAGGGTTGGCTACACCTTC
NA,16,TRBV5-1,TRBJ2-5,TRBD2,CASSSIAGGFQETQYF,TGCGCCAGCAGTTCAATAGCGGGGGGGTTCCAAGAGACCCAGTACTTC
once,13,TRBV5-4,TRBJ2-5,NA,CASSPSSQETQYF,TGTGCCAGCAGCCCAAGTAGCCAAGAGACCCAGTACTTC
NA,12,TRBV11-2,TRBJ2-3,NA,CASSLSTDTQYF,TGTGCCAGCAGCCTGAGCACAGATACGCAGTATTTT
NA,13,TRBV6-4,TRBJ2-1,TRBD2,CASSAGLAGEQFF,TGTGCCAGCAGTGCGGGACTAGCGGGAGAGCAGTTCTTC
NA,15,TRBV7-9,TRBJ2-2,NA,CASSLSGANTGELFF,TGTGCCAGCAGCTTATCAGGGGCAAACACCGGGGAGCTGTTTTTT